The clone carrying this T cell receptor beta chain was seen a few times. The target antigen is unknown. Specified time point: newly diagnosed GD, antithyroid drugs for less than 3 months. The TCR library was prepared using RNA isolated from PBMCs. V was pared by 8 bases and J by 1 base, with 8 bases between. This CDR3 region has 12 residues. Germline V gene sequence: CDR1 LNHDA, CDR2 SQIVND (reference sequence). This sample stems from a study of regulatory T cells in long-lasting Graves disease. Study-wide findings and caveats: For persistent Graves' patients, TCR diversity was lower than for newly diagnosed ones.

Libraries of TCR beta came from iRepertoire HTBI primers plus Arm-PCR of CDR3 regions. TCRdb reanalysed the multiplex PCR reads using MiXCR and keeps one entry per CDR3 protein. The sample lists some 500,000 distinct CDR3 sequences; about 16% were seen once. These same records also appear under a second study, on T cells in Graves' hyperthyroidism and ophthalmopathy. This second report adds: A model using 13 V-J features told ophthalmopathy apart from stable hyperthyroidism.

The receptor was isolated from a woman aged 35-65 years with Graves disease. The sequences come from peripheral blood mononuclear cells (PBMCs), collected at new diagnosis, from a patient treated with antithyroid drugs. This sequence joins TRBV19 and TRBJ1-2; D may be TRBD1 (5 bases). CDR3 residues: CASGGYNYGYTF. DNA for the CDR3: TGTGCCAGTGGGGGATATAACTATGGCTACACCTTC. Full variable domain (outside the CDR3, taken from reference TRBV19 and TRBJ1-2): DGGITQSPKYLFRKEGQNVTLSCEQNLNHDAMYWYRQDPGQGLRLIYYSQIVNDFQKGDIAEGYSVSREKKESFPLTVTSAQKNPTAFYLCASGGYNYGYTFGSGTRLTVV.